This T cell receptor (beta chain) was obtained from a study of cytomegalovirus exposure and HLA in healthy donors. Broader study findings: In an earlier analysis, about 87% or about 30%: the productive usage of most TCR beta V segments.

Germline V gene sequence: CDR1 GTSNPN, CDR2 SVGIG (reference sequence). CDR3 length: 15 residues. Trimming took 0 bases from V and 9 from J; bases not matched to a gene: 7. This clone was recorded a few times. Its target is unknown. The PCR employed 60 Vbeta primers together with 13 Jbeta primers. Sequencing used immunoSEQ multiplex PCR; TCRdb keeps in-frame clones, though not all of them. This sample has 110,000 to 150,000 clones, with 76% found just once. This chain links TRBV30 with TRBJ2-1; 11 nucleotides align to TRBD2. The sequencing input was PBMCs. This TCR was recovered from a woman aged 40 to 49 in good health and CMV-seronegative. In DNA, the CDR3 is TGTGCCTGGAGTGTAATACTAGCGGGAGCCCGTGAGCAGTTCTTC. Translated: CAWSVILAGAREQFF.